This TCR beta chain is from a study of identical twins (dated by TCRdb to the mid-2010s). For the wider study: The study deep-sequenced TCR alpha and beta repertoires from monozygotic twins, unrelated adults of various ages and cord blood to test whether fetal clonotypes persist. To rule out contamination, replicate twin experiments were performed at different times with different library preparation protocols.

Relative to germline, V is missing 1 base and J is missing 7 bases, with 3 bases of the junction outside any gene match. The CDR3 starts with the cysteine, ends with the phenylalanine, and has 15 residues. Only the CDR3 region is kept as DNA, spanning 45 bases read in frame from base 1. According to the germline V gene, CDR1 reads SGHTA and CDR2 reads FQGNSA. What the study reported, not specific to this receptor: Abundant cord blood beta clonotypes carried fewer insertions; young adult naive repertoires showed a weaker similar trend, while memory repertoires showed none. In monozygotic twins, recombination models systematically underestimated out-of-frame TCR alpha sharing, but the models matched the sharing seen between unrelated individuals. Compared with coincidental sharing between unrelated individuals, out-of-frame TCR alpha sequences shared between twins showed an excess of sequences with low generation probability. A weaker excess of twin sharing was found in beta out-of-frame sequences because the signal-to-noise ratio was lowered by fewer shared sequences. Invariant T cells such as MAIT and iNKT could partly confound zero-insertion analyses, though diverse VJ usage argued against this for most clonotypes. Conclusions relied on cross-sectional statistical analysis, since the same donors could not be followed over many years.

Remarks on this clonotype: Its antigen is not yet known. No quality values exist for individual bases; no much larger clone is one base distant.

Every donor in the study was a healthy Caucasian. The twin cohort comprised three pairs of female monozygotic twins, all aged roughly 18 to 30 years. Peripheral blood mononuclear cells were the source from which RNA for the TCR libraries was isolated. Library prep was done by 5' RACE. TCRdb shows the sequencer as Illumina HiSeq 2000. Template switching introduced a universal primer binding site; the final cDNA contained a unique molecular identifier, enabling accurate counting of TCR cDNA molecules. First-strand cDNA for TCR alpha and beta chains was synthesized from specific primers in the conserved constant-segment region. Each cDNA library was double barcoded, with a SMART-Mk sample barcode plus Illumina barcodes, to control for contamination. TruSeq adapter sequences and Illumina sample barcodes were added in two successive PCR steps. Sequencing of the TCR alpha and beta cDNA libraries was done on the Illumina HiSeq platform using custom primers. Processing in the source paper ran as follows. Raw reads were processed with MiGEC to extract unique molecular identifiers, and MiXCR was used to determine CDR3 positions. For each individual, recombination models were inferred using an EM algorithm with the repgenHMM and IGoR tools. Shared clonotypes were analyzed with the tcR package in R, and sharing was normalized by the product of cloneset sizes. To study raw recombination without the effects of thymic and clonal selection, out-of-frame nonproductive sequences were analyzed. In TCRdb, the public reads were trimmed at Q25 with fastp and aligned with MiXCR, with productive beta chains retained. Under each unique CDR3 protein, matching rows form one entry showing the most common genes and DNA. V and J calls and clone size were set by TCRdb, not the authors. Within this sample are hundreds of thousands of distinct CDR3 sequences, with roughly 18% of them counted one time only. The top ten clonotypes cover 13% of the sample.

The same sample was also used in a study of T cells expressing NK-cell markers. Looking at the second paper: In sorted CD3+CD56+NKG2C+, CD3+CD56+NKG2C- and CD3+CD56-NKG2C+ T-cell subsets from about 8 donors, TCR beta-chain repertoires were profiled. Of the eight sequenced donors, seven were found to be HCMV-seropositive and one was found to be HCMV-seronegative. To restrict sorting to alphabetaTCR-expressing T cells, an anti-gammadeltaTCR antibody was added in several experiments. In 5 to 7 donors, the dominant CD3+CD56+NKG2C+ clonotypes ranked among the top 10 CD8+ clonotypes, making up about 1.0-8% of CD8+ T cells. Those dominant clonotypes were again the most abundant among CD3+CD56-NKG2C+ cells in a few donors, at roughly 25-60.1%. Whether the expanded NKG2C-expressing T cell clones were specific for HCMV antigens remained unclear. Randomly selected healthy volunteers, three men and five women, were used as the eight sequenced donors. HCMV serostatus was determined by detecting HCMV-specific IgG in serum with a commercial ELISA kit. For more than five donors, bulk peripheral blood T-cell repertoires were additionally sequenced from unsorted PBMC. MIGEC was used to demultiplex reads and group the reads by UMI, and MiTCR was used to assemble and quantify clonotypes. To remove erroneous sequences, TCR cDNA sequences were retained only when supported by two or more reads. The tcR package was used for downstream repertoire analysis, with clonotypes matched between fractions based on CDR3 nucleotide sequence plus V segment. Antigen specificity was annotated against VDJdb with VDJmatch, allowing one amino acid substitution in CDR3.

Here the chain combines TRBV7-2 and TRBJ2-2, with 10 bases in between that match TRBD2. This sequence was found in a woman between 18 and 30 years old in good health. The sample taken for sequencing was PBMCs. The CDR3 region: CASSLGGLARGELFF. In nucleotide form, the sequence is TGTGCCAGCAGCTTAGGGGGACTAGCGCGCGGGGAGCTGTTTTTT. The variable domain in full, with residues beyond the CDR3 obtained from the reference TRBV7-2 and TRBJ2-2 genes, is GAGVSQSPSNKVTEKGKDVELRCDPISGHTALYWYRQSLGQGLEFLIYFQGNSAPDKSGLPSDRFSAERTGGSVSTLTIQRTQQEDSAVYLCASSLGGLARGELFFGEGSRLTVL.